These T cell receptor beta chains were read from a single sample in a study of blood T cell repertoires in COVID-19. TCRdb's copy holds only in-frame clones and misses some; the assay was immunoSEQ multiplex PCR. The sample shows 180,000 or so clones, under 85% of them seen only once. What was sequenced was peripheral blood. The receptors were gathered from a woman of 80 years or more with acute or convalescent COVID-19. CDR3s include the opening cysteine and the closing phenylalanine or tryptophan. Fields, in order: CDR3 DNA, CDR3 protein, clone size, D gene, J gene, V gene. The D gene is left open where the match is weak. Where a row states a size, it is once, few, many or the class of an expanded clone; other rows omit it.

cdr3_nt: TGTGCCAGCAGCCCAACCCCGGGGGTTAACGAGCAGTACTTC
cdr3_aa: CASSPTPGVNEQYF
clone_size: .
d_call: .
j_call: TRBJ2-7
v_call: TRBV14

cdr3_nt: TGTGCCAGCTCACCACCCCAGGGGCGATACGAGCAGTACTTC
cdr3_aa: CASSPPQGRYEQYF
clone_size: .
d_call: .
j_call: TRBJ2-7
v_call: TRBV18

cdr3_nt: TGCAGTGCTAGTCACCCTAGCGGGGGGGCCTTTACAGATACGCAGTATTTT
cdr3_aa: CSASHPSGGAFTDTQYF
clone_size: .
d_call: TRBD2
j_call: TRBJ2-3
v_call: TRBV20-1

cdr3_nt: TGTGCCATCAGTGAGTTTGGGGGCCTAGCGGGAGACACCGGGGAGCTGTTTTTT
cdr3_aa: CAISEFGGLAGDTGELFF
clone_size: .
d_call: TRBD2
j_call: TRBJ2-2
v_call: TRBV10-3

cdr3_nt: TGTGCCACCAGTGATCCTTCGCCGCTAGCGGGGGCCCCCGGGGAGCTGTTTTTT
cdr3_aa: CATSDPSPLAGAPGELFF
clone_size: once
d_call: TRBD2
j_call: TRBJ2-2
v_call: TRBV24-1

cdr3_nt: TGTGCCAGCAGCCCCTTTCGAACTAGCAGCCTCAATGAGCAGTTCTTC
cdr3_aa: CASSPFRTSSLNEQFF
clone_size: .
d_call: .
j_call: TRBJ2-1
v_call: TRBV14

cdr3_nt: TGTGCCAGTAGGCTACCGGGACAGGGGAATGAAAAACTGTTTTTT
cdr3_aa: CASRLPGQGNEKLFF
clone_size: .
d_call: TRBD1
j_call: TRBJ1-4
v_call: TRBV19

cdr3_nt: TGTGCCAGCAGCGTAGAAGCTTTTCCCCTTAGCACAGATACGCAGTATTTT
cdr3_aa: CASSVEAFPLSTDTQYF
clone_size: .
d_call: .
j_call: TRBJ2-3
v_call: TRBV9

cdr3_nt: TGTGCCAGCAGACCGCTACGACAGGGGGCGAGGGACACCATATATTTT
cdr3_aa: CASRPLRQGARDTIYF
clone_size: .
d_call: TRBD1
j_call: TRBJ1-3
v_call: TRBV7-9

cdr3_nt: TGTGCCAGCAGCCAAGACAGGGGAGAAGGCTACACCTTC
cdr3_aa: CASSQDRGEGYTF
clone_size: .
d_call: .
j_call: TRBJ1-2
v_call: TRBV3-1/TRBV3-2

cdr3_nt: TGTGCCAGCAGGCCCGACAGGGTTAATGGCTACACCTTC
cdr3_aa: CASRPDRVNGYTF
clone_size: .
d_call: TRBD1
j_call: TRBJ1-2
v_call: TRBV6-6

cdr3_nt: TGTGCCAGCAGCCGGCTAAGGGGGGGTTCTGAGACCCAGTACTTC
cdr3_aa: CASSRLRGGSETQYF
clone_size: .
d_call: .
j_call: TRBJ2-5
v_call: TRBV14

cdr3_nt: TGTGCCAGCAGCTCTGACAGGGGGCGAGATGGCTACACCTTC
cdr3_aa: CASSSDRGRDGYTF
clone_size: once
d_call: TRBD1
j_call: TRBJ1-2
v_call: TRBV7-2

cdr3_nt: TGTGCCATCAGGGAGGGAGAGGACACTGAAGCTTTCTTT
cdr3_aa: CAIREGEDTEAFF
clone_size: .
d_call: .
j_call: TRBJ1-1
v_call: TRBV10-3

cdr3_nt: TGTGCCAGCAGCATTCTACAGGGGGCTCCCCACAATGAGCAGTTCTTC
cdr3_aa: CASSILQGAPHNEQFF
clone_size: .
d_call: TRBD1
j_call: TRBJ2-1
v_call: TRBV5-6

cdr3_nt: TGCGCCAGCAGCATTGGGGGGAATTCTGGAAACACCATATATTTT
cdr3_aa: CASSIGGNSGNTIYF
clone_size: few
d_call: .
j_call: TRBJ1-3
v_call: TRBV5-1

cdr3_nt: TGTGCCAGCAGTCGGGACAGGGGGGAGCCCCAGCATTTT
cdr3_aa: CASSRDRGEPQHF
clone_size: .
d_call: TRBD1
j_call: TRBJ1-5
v_call: TRBV2

cdr3_nt: TGTGCCACCAGCTCGGACAGTATGAACACCGGGGAGCTGTTTTTT
cdr3_aa: CATSSDSMNTGELFF
clone_size: many
d_call: .
j_call: TRBJ2-2
v_call: TRBV24-1

cdr3_nt: TGTGCCAGCAGTTACCCGACGGACACCTATCAGCCCCAGCATTTT
cdr3_aa: CASSYPTDTYQPQHF
clone_size: .
d_call: .
j_call: TRBJ1-5
v_call: TRBV6-5

cdr3_nt: TGTGCCAGCAGTCTGACAGCCTTGAACACTGAAGCTTTCTTT
cdr3_aa: CASSLTALNTEAFF
clone_size: .
d_call: .
j_call: TRBJ1-1
v_call: TRBV6-5

cdr3_nt: TGTGCCAGCTCACCCGGGACAGGGGGCCCCTACGAGCAGTACTTC
cdr3_aa: CASSPGTGGPYEQYF
clone_size: .
d_call: TRBD1
j_call: TRBJ2-7
v_call: TRBV18

cdr3_nt: TGTGCCAGCAGACCCCCCGCGGGACTAGCGGGAGTGTTTACTAGCACAGATACGCAGTATTTT
cdr3_aa: CASRPPAGLAGVFTSTDTQYF
clone_size: .
d_call: TRBD2
j_call: TRBJ2-3
v_call: TRBV2

cdr3_nt: TGTGCCAGCAGCCCCCCCCCAATCGGGGAGGGTAATGAAAAACTGTTTTTT
cdr3_aa: CASSPPPIGEGNEKLFF
clone_size: .
d_call: .
j_call: TRBJ1-4
v_call: TRBV9

cdr3_nt: TGTGCCAGCTCGAGGACTAGCGGGAATGTTTACAATGAGCAGTTCTTC
cdr3_aa: CASSRTSGNVYNEQFF
clone_size: .
d_call: TRBD2
j_call: TRBJ2-1
v_call: TRBV18

cdr3_nt: TGTGCCAGCAGTTTAAACCCAGGGTTGATTTCACCCCTCCACTTT
cdr3_aa: CASSLNPGLISPLHF
clone_size: .
d_call: .
j_call: TRBJ1-6
v_call: TRBV27

cdr3_nt: TGCAGCGTTGAAGATCAGGTGAGCGAGCAGTACTTC
cdr3_aa: CSVEDQVSEQYF
clone_size: few
d_call: .
j_call: TRBJ2-7
v_call: TRBV29-1